The next 28 T cell receptor beta chains were all read from a single sample in a study of regulatory T cells in long-lasting Graves disease. TCR beta libraries were built with iRepertoire HTBI primers and Arm-PCR of CDR3 regions. TCRdb independently ran MiXCR on the multiplex PCR reads; one entry per CDR3 protein. The data show roughly 530,000 distinct CDR3 sequences, 15% to 20% seen once. As for time point: newly diagnosed GD, antithyroid drugs for less than 3 months. Extracted RNA from PBMCs served as the source of the TCR library. These data were likewise used in another study, on T cells in Graves' hyperthyroidism and ophthalmopathy.

The sequenced sample was peripheral blood mononuclear cells (PBMCs), obtained at new diagnosis, from a patient treated with antithyroid drugs. These receptors all stem from a woman in her forties or fifties with Graves disease.

This clonotype was seen a few times. The J gene is TRBJ1-6, the V gene TRBV7-3; TRBD1 agrees at 9 bases. The trim removed 5 bases at V and 10 bases at J, leaving 9 bases unmatched. The germline V gene has CDR1 SGHTA and CDR2 FQGTGA. The CDR3 loop spans 15 amino acids. In DNA form, the CDR3 reads TGTGCCAGCAGCCGGACAGGGGATTCTGGATCACCCCTCCACTTT. Translation gives CASSRTGDSGSPLHF.

This clonotype was seen many times. V is TRBV12-3 or TRBV12-4 and J is TRBJ1-4; TRBD1 aligns across 8 bases. The CDR3 length is 13 residues. J gave up 5 bases and V 6 bases, and 2 bases lay outside the gene matches. The CDR3 here is CASRTGENEKLFF. CDR3 DNA: TGTGCCAGCAGGACAGGGGAAAATGAAAAACTGTTTTTT.

The rearrangement links TRBV27 to TRBJ2-1; weak D call: TRBD2 (6 bases). The better agreement between TRBJ2-5 and the DNA end casts doubt on the J call. Germline V CDR1 and CDR2: MNHEY, SMNVEV (reference sequence). CDR3 length: 14 residues. The CDR3 sequence: CASSLLGLQETQYF. The DNA of the CDR3 is TGTGCCAGCAGTTTATTGGGACTCCAAGAGACCCAGTACTTC.

This clonotype has ten or more counts. V usage is TRBV30 and J usage is TRBJ1-1; 9 bases align to TRBD1. The V gene end was trimmed by 5 bases and the J gene end by 1 base; junction bases not matched to a gene: 2. CDR3 length: 13 residues. CDR1 is GTSNPN, CDR2 SVGIG, per germline (reference sequence). The CDR3 nucleotides are TGTGCCTGGGGGGGACAGGGGAACACTGAAGCTTTCTTT. This sequence encodes CAWGGQGNTEAFF.

Here the CDR3 reads CASSVVGGSNSPLHF. CDR3 DNA: TGTGCCAGCAGCGTAGTAGGGGGCTCTAATTCACCCCTCCACTTT. The rearrangement links TRBV9 to TRBJ1-6; 7 bases line up with TRBD1. V shed 0 bases and J 6 bases; nucleotides not matched to a gene: 3. CDR1 and CDR2 (germline): SGDLS, YYNGEE. The CDR3 has 15 amino acids.

The CDR3 sequence: CASRPSGRGPEAFF. CDR3 DNA: TGTGCCAGCAGACCCTCGGGAAGGGGCCCTGAAGCTTTCTTT. This chain links TRBV2 with TRBJ1-1, with a tentative D call TRBD1 (5 bases). Trimming shortened V by 6 bases and J by 6 bases, and 17 bases separated the two germline ends. This CDR3 contains 14 residues. Germline V gene sequence: CDR1 SNHLY, CDR2 FYNNEI.

There are a few counts of this clonotype. This sequence joins TRBV20-1 and TRBJ2-3; TRBD1 agrees at 8 bases. This CDR3 comprises 15 residues. The V segment lost 1 base and the J segment 3 bases; nucleotides outside the gene matches: 6. The germline V gene has CDR1 DFQATT and CDR2 SNEGSKA (reference sequence). The CDR3 reads CSARGRTGRTDTQYF. Here the CDR3 DNA reads TGCAGTGCTAGAGGCAGGACAGGGCGTACAGATACGCAGTATTTT.

The V gene is TRBV4-1, the J gene TRBJ2-7; D remains ambiguous. The germline V gene encodes CDR1 MGHRA and CDR2 YSYEKL. The CDR3 spans 14 residues. Trimming took off 3 bases at V and 3 bases at J, with 12 bases between the two ends. The CDR3 is CASSHPARNYEQYF. CDR3 in DNA: TGCGCCAGCAGCCACCCCGCTCGTAACTACGAGCAGTACTTC.

On this clonotype itself: A much larger clone differs from this one at a single base, so this may be a read error. The rearrangement uses TRBV12-3 or TRBV12-4 and TRBJ2-3; possibly TRBD1 for D (5 bases). The CDR3 is 15 amino acids. The CDR3 bases are TGTACCAGCAGTTTTCTCGGCAGGGACACAGATACGCAGTATTTT. This translates into CTSSFLGRDTDTQYF.

This clonotype was observed at least ten times. The chain combines TRBV11-2 with TRBJ2-7, with 8 bases identical to TRBD1. This CDR3 has 14 amino acids. J lost 2 bases, V lost 6 bases, and 6 bases had no gene match. Per germline, CDR1 SGHAT and CDR2 FQNNGV. The CDR3 DNA reads TGTGCCAGCAGACCTTGGGACAGGCCCTACGAGCAGTACTTC. It translates to CASRPWDRPYEQYF.

Comments on this clonotype: As the CDR3 is not closed by the conserved phenylalanine or tryptophan, this likely results from a read error. The rearrangement links TRBV18 to TRBJ1-2; tentatively, D is TRBD1 (5 bases). Germline V gene sequence: CDR1 KGHSH, CDR2 LQKENI. The V gene lost 3 bases and the J gene lost 5 bases, with 13 bases spanning the gap. This CDR3 has 14 amino acids. In DNA form, the CDR3 reads TGTGCCAGCTCACCGGGACCGGGCGAGTATGGCTACACCTCC. This codes for CASSPGPGEYGYTS.

The sample holds many counts of this clonotype. The chain employs TRBV11-3 and TRBJ1-6; D call uncertain. CDR3 size: 15 residues. V was trimmed by 0 bases and J by 10 bases, leaving 13 bases between them. CDR1 SGHNT and CDR2 YENEEA come from the germline V gene. The CDR3 sequence is CASSLDRVTTSPLHF. The CDR3 coding sequence is TGTGCCAGCAGCTTAGATAGGGTCACTACGTCACCCCTCCACTTT.

The rearrangement joins TRBV20-1 to TRBJ1-1; weak D call: TRBD1 (5 bases). Germline values: CDR1 DFQATT, CDR2 SNEGSKA (reference sequence). The germline V and J ends were trimmed by 5 bases and 8 bases, with 18 bases remaining between them. The length of the CDR3 is 13 residues. The DNA for the CDR3 is TGCAGTGCTCTCGGACCGCCAGGACAAGAAGCTTTCTTT. This encodes CSALGPPGQEAFF.

The V gene is TRBV7-2, the J gene TRBJ2-5, with D unresolved. This CDR3 contains 13 residues. V lost 8 bases and J 4 bases, leaving 14 bases between the germline ends. CDR1 and CDR2 (germline): SGHTA, FQGNSA. CDR3 region: CASSPTKRETQYF. CDR3 in DNA: TGTGCCAGCTCCCCCACTAAGAGAGAGACCCAGTACTTC.

Comment on this clonotype: This CDR3 fails to terminate in the conserved phenylalanine or tryptophan, so it likely reflects a read error. Because the CDR3's place on the DNA is in doubt, the DNA is left out and the CDR3 is given as listed by TCRdb. V and J are TRBV28 and TRBJ2-7; TRBD1, the table's D call, lacks a check against the DNA. The CDR3 extends over 8 residues, inclusive of both ends. Germline V gene data show CDR1 as MDHEN and CDR2 as SYDVKM. The CDR3: CASSSGGP.

This clonotype was seen ten or more times. The chain carries TRBV3-1 and TRBJ1-2; TRBD1 matches at 10 bases. The V segment lost 5 bases and the J segment 7 bases; nucleotides outside the gene matches: 10. This CDR3 region has 15 residues. Looked up from germline, CDR1 is LGHDT and CDR2 is YNNKEL (reference sequence). CDR3 region: CASSGRSRDRGGYTF. In nucleotides, the CDR3 is TGTGCCAGCAGCGGACGCAGCCGGGACAGGGGTGGCTACACCTTC.

This clonotype was observed a handful of times. Here the CDR3 DNA reads TGTGCCAGTAGCGTCAGGGAAGAGACCCAGTACTTC. Its translation: CASSVREETQYF. The genes are TRBV19 and TRBJ2-1; a possible D gene is TRBD1 (5 bases). Matching the DNA end better, TRBJ2-5 makes the J call doubtful. Germline loops: CDR1 LNHDA, CDR2 SQIVND (reference sequence). The CDR3 has 12 residues.

In this sample, this clonotype turned up a few times. V gene TRBV7-9 combines with J gene TRBJ1-2, with D possibly matching TRBD1 (5 bases). This CDR3 is 16 amino acids long. Germline CDR1 is SEHNR and CDR2 is FQNEAQ (reference sequence). Trimming took 5 bases from V and 7 from J, leaving 23 bases between them. This chain's CDR3 is CASSLQDHGVVSGYTF. Here the CDR3 DNA reads TGTGCCAGCAGCCTACAGGACCATGGGGTGGTTTCTGGCTACACCTTC.

This clonotype was recorded at least ten times. V usage is TRBV3-1 and J usage is TRBJ2-7; D may correspond to TRBD1 or TRBD2 (5 bases each). V lost 4 bases and J 1 base, leaving 11 bases between the germline ends. Germline assignment: CDR1 LGHDT and CDR2 YNNKEL (reference sequence). CDR3 length equals 14 residues. CDR3 sequence reads: CASSPGDGSYEQYF. In DNA form, the CDR3 reads TGTGCCAGCAGCCCTGGGGACGGTTCCTACGAGCAGTACTTC.

This clonotype was observed at least ten times. The chain is built from TRBV12-3 or TRBV12-4 and TRBJ2-5, with D unclear. This CDR3 has 13 residues. Trimming took off 6 bases at V and 4 bases at J, with 12 bases between the two ends. CDR3 DNA sequence: TGTGCCAGCAGCCCCCCCCCCCGAGAGACCCAGTACTTC. This codes for CASSPPPRETQYF.

This clonotype appeared many times. V gene TRBV30 combines with J gene TRBJ2-7, with 7 positions matching TRBD2. Trimming removed 3 bases from V and 0 bases from J; junction bases left unmatched: 8. Germline V CDR1 and CDR2: GTSNPN, SVGIG (reference sequence). The CDR3 is 15 amino acids. Here the CDR3 DNA reads TGTGCCTGGAGAGGGGACTACCTGACCTCCTACGAGCAGTACTTC. This codes for CAWRGDYLTSYEQYF.

In its sample, this clonotype was seen many times. The CDR3 sequence: CASRQRRTGRNTEAFF. The CDR3 DNA reads TGTGCCAGCAGACAACGTAGGACAGGGCGGAACACTGAAGCTTTCTTT. The chain has TRBV6-1 and TRBJ1-1; 8 bases are a match to TRBD1. Germline trimming cut 6 bases from V and 1 base from J; bases unmatched to any gene: 10. The CDR3 spans 16 residues. Looked up from germline, CDR1 is MNHNS and CDR2 is SASEGT.

This sequence joins TRBV7-6 and TRBJ1-1; a possible D gene is TRBD1 (6 bases). The CDR3 is 15 amino acids. The V end was cut by 5 bases, the J end by 5 bases, with 18 bases between. Germline V gene lookup returns CDR1 SGHVS and CDR2 FNYEAQ. CDR3 protein: CASSTGVGGGTEAFF. In DNA, the CDR3 is TGTGCCAGCAGCACCGGGGTAGGGGGTGGAACTGAAGCTTTCTTT. The whole variable domain, filled in from reference TRBV7-6 and TRBJ1-1, reads GAGVSQSPRYKVTKRGQDVALRCDPISGHVSLYWYRQALGQGPEFLTYFNYEAQQDKSGLPNDRFSAERPEGSISTLTIQRTEQRDSAMYRCASSTGVGGGTEAFFGQGTRLTVV.

In its sample, this clonotype was seen many times. The chain employs TRBV6-1 and TRBJ2-7, with D possibly TRBD2 on 6 matching bases. From germline, CDR1 is MNHNS and CDR2 SASEGT. Trimming left V 6 bases short and J 7 bases short, with 19 bases between. CDR3 length: 14 amino acids. This CDR3 reads CASRGTPSSLEQYF. CDR3 in DNA: TGTGCCAGCAGGGGGACTCCCTCTTCTTTGGAGCAGTACTTC.

J is TRBJ2-7 and V is TRBV7-9, with D hard to call. Deletions cut 5 bases from V and 7 bases from J, with 12 bases between. This CDR3 is 12 amino acids long. Germline values: CDR1 SEHNR, CDR2 FQNEAQ (reference sequence). CDR3 residues: CASSTFFREQYF. CDR3 in DNA: TGTGCCAGCAGCACCTTTTTTCGAGAGCAGTACTTC.

The V call is TRBV24-1, the J call TRBJ1-2; D not certain. The CDR3 is 12 amino acids. CDR1 is KGHDR and CDR2 is SFDVKD in the germline V gene. V was pared by 3 bases and J by 7 bases, with 8 bases between. The CDR3 bases are TGTGCCACCAGTGATCCTACGGTTGGCTACACCTTC. It specifies CATSDPTVGYTF.

This clonotype was picked up many times. The J gene is TRBJ2-7, the V gene TRBV6-5; D ambiguous. The CDR3 is 18 residues long. V lost 0 bases and J lost 2, with 20 bases in between. From germline, CDR1 is MNHEY and CDR2 SVGAGI. As DNA, the CDR3 is TGTGCCAGCAGTTACTCGCTCCCATCGCCCTCCAGTGCCTACGAGCAGTACTTC. This gives the protein CASSYSLPSPSSAYEQYF.

Only a few counts were recorded for this clonotype. The chain links TRBV11-2 to TRBJ2-2; D is unclear. This CDR3 contains 16 residues. Trimming left V 4 bases short and J 1 base short, with 13 bases between. The germline CDR1 and CDR2 sequences are SGHAT and FQNNGV. This chain's CDR3 is CASSSDQLQNTGELFF. The CDR3 bases are TGTGCCAGCAGCTCCGACCAACTCCAGAACACCGGGGAGCTGTTTTTT.